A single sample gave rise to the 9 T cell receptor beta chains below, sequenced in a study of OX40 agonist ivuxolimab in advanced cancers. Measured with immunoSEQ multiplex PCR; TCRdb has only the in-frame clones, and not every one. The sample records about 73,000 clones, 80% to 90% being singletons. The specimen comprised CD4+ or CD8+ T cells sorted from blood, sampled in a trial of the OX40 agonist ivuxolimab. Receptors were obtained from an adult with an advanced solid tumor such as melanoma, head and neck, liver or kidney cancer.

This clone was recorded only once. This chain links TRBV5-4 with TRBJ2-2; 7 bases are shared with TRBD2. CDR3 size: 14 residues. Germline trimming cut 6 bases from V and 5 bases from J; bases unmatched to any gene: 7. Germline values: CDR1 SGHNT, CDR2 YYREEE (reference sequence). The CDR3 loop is CASTSGGRTGELFF. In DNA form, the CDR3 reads TGTGCCAGCACCTCGGGAGGCAGAACCGGGGAGCTGTTTTTT.

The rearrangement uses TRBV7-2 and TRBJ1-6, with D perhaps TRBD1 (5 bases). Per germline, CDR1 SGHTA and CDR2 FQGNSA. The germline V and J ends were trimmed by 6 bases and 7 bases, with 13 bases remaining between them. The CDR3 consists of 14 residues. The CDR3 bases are TGTGCCAGCAGACCCGACAGAAACAATTCACCCCTCCACTTT. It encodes CASRPDRNNSPLHF.

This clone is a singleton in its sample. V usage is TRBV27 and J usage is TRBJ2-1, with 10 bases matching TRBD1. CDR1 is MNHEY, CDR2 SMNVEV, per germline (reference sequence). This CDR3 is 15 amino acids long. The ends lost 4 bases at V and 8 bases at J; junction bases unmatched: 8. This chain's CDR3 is CASSSGDRGGDEQFF. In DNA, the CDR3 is TGTGCCAGCAGTTCCGGGGACAGGGGCGGGGATGAGCAGTTCTTC.

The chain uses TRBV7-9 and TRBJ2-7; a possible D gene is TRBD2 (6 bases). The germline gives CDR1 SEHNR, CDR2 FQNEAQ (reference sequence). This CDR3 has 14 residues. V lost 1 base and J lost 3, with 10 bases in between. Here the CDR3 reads CASSLGSGGYEQYF. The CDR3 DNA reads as TGTGCCAGCAGCTTAGGATCCGGGGGCTACGAGCAGTACTTC. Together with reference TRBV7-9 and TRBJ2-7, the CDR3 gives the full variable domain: DTGVSQNPRHKITKRGQNVTFRCDPISEHNRLYWYRQTLGQGPEFLTYFQNEAQLEKSRLLSDRFSAERPKGSFSTLEIQRTEQGDSAMYLCASSLGSGGYEQYFGPGTRLTVT.

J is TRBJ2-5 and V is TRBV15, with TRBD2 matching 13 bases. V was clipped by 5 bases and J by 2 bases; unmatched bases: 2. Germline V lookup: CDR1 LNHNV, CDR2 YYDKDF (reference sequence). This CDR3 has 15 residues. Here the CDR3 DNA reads TGTGCCACCAGCGGGGGACTAGCGGGACAAGAGACCCAGTACTTC. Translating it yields CATSGGLAGQETQYF.

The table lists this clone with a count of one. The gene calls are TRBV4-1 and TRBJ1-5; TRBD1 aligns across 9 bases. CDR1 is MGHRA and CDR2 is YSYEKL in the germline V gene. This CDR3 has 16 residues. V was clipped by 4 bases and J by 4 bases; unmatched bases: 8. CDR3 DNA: TGCGCCAGCAGCCTGGGACAGGGAGGACCAAATCAGCCCCAGCATTTT. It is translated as CASSLGQGGPNQPQHF.

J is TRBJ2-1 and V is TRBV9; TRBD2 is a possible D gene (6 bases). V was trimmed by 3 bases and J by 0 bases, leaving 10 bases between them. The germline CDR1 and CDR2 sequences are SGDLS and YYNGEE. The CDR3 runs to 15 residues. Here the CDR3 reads CASSDAGPSYNEQFF. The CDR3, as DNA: TGTGCCAGCAGCGACGCGGGGCCCTCCTACAATGAGCAGTTCTTC.

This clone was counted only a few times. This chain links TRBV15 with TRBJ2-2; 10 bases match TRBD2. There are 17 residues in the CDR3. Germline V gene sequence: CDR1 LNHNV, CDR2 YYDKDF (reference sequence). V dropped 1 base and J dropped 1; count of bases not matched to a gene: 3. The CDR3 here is CATSRGPSGGNTGELFF. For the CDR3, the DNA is TGTGCCACCAGCAGAGGTCCTAGCGGGGGGAACACCGGGGAGCTGTTTTTT.

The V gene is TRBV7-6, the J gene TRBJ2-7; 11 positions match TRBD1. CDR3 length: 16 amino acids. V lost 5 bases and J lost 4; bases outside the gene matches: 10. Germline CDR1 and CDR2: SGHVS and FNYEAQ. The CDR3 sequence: CASSANSGQGGYEQYF. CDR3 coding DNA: TGTGCCAGCAGCGCGAATTCGGGACAGGGGGGATACGAGCAGTACTTC.